A single sample gave rise to the 20 T cell receptor beta chains below, sequenced in a study of cytomegalovirus exposure and HLA in healthy donors. The PCR used 60 Vbeta and 13 Jbeta primers. The protocol was immunoSEQ multiplex PCR, while the TCRdb copy is restricted to in-frame clones and leaves out a portion. The table includes approximately 140,000 clones, more than 60% detected once. Sequencing was carried out using PBMCs. The receptors here all came from a male donor in good health and CMV-seronegative.

This clone came up a few times. The CDR3 nucleotides read TGTGCCAGCACCTTTTCGAGCCCCGCCTCGGAGACCCAGTACTTC. Its translation: CASTFSSPASETQYF. The V and J genes are TRBV6-5 and TRBJ2-5; no firm D call. The germline gives CDR1 MNHEY, CDR2 SVGAGI. The CDR3 consists of 15 residues. Trimming took off 7 bases at V and 5 bases at J, with 20 bases between the two ends.

Remarks on this clone: The germline gene is not matched at one end of the junction; a read error may be the cause. The V gene is TRBV27, the J gene TRBJ1-5; TRBD1 matches at 8 bases. Germline V lookup: CDR1 MNHEY, CDR2 SMNVEV (reference sequence). The CDR3 is made up of 15 amino acids. The CDR3 region is CSSSPRGPTNQPQHF. The CDR3 region has the DNA TGTTCCAGCAGCCCCAGGGGGCCGACCAATCAGCCCCAGCATTTT.

A few counts support this clone. V gene TRBV6-1 combines with J gene TRBJ1-5; a weak D match, TRBD1 (6 bases). The CDR3 extends over 12 amino acids. The germline V gene encodes CDR1 MNHNS and CDR2 SASEGT. In DNA form, the CDR3 reads TGTGGGACAGCTTATAGCAATCAGCCCCAGCATTTT. Amino acids: CGTAYSNQPQHF.

This clone was picked up a small number of times. The gene calls are TRBV28 and TRBJ1-2, with 9 bases aligning to TRBD1. The CDR3 runs 14 residues. Per the germline V gene, CDR1 is MDHEN and CDR2 is SYDVKM. The J segment lost 5 bases and the V segment lost 5 bases, leaving 6 bases of the junction unmatched. The CDR3 reads CASSGTGRGYGYTF. CDR3 nucleotides: TGTGCCAGCAGTGGGACAGGGAGAGGGTATGGCTACACCTTC.

The gene calls are TRBV29-1 and TRBJ1-5; 8 nucleotides line up with TRBD1. The V segment lost 6 bases and the J segment 6 bases; nucleotides outside the gene matches: 4. The germline V gene has CDR1 SQVTM and CDR2 ANQGSEA. The length of the CDR3 is 12 residues. CDR3 region: CSVGQGTQPQHF. The DNA for the CDR3 is TGCAGCGTCGGACAGGGAACTCAGCCCCAGCATTTT.

V is TRBV4-3 and J is TRBJ2-2; D not certain. CDR1 LGHNA and CDR2 YSLEER come from the germline V gene. This CDR3 contains 16 residues. The germline V and J ends were trimmed by 0 bases and 0 bases, with 8 bases remaining between them. The CDR3 DNA follows: TGCGCCAGCAGCCAAGATATGGGCGCGAACACCGGGGAGCTGTTTTTT. Its protein is CASSQDMGANTGELFF.

The chain carries TRBV28 and TRBJ1-2; the D gene is possibly TRBD1 (5 bases). This CDR3 has 14 residues. V dropped 6 bases and J dropped 5 bases, with 16 bases sitting between them. CDR1 and CDR2 (germline): MDHEN, SYDVKM. CDR3 nucleotides: TGTGCCAGCAGCTCCACGCGAACAGGATATGGCTACACCTTC. As protein: CASSSTRTGYGYTF.

This clone was seen once. The rearrangement joins TRBV23-1 to TRBJ1-5, with D uncertain. TRBV23-1 has ORF status, its function being uncertain. The CDR3 is 19 residues long. The germline V and J ends were trimmed by 3 bases and 0 bases, with 21 bases remaining between them. The CDR3: CASSHSLPDEVHSNQPQHF. CDR3 DNA: TGCGCCAGCAGTCATTCGTTGCCAGATGAGGTTCATAGCAATCAGCCCCAGCATTTT.

This clone was counted once. V usage is TRBV4-2 and J usage is TRBJ2-7; 8 nucleotides agree with TRBD1. This CDR3 spans 16 amino acids. CDR1 is LGHNA, CDR2 YNFKEQ, per germline. V was clipped by 0 bases and J by 1 base; unmatched bases: 5. The CDR3 nucleotides are TGTGCCAGCAGCCAAGAATACACAGGGGGATCCTACGAGCAGTACTTC. Its translation is CASSQEYTGGSYEQYF.

This chain's CDR3 is CASSRTSGASYEQYF. CDR3 DNA: TGTGCCAGCAGCCGGACTAGCGGGGCATCCTACGAGCAGTACTTC. The chain carries TRBV28 and TRBJ2-7, with 12 bases aligning to TRBD2. J was trimmed by 1 base and V by 6 bases; bases with no gene match: 4. From germline, CDR1 is MDHEN and CDR2 SYDVKM. The CDR3 totals 15 residues.

The chain combines TRBV10-3 with TRBJ1-4; D is unresolved. The V end lost 10 bases, the J end lost 11 bases, and 20 bases lay between the germline ends. The CDR3 runs to 13 residues. Germline CDR1 reads ENHRY; CDR2 reads SYGVKD. The CDR3 loop reads CATRWTEEEKLFF. CDR3 coding DNA: TGTGCCACTCGTTGGACGGAGGAAGAGAAACTGTTTTTT.

The chain recombines TRBV7-9 with TRBJ2-5; weak D call: TRBD2 (5 bases). Germline CDR1 reads SEHNR; CDR2 reads FQNEAQ (reference sequence). The V and J ends lost 5 bases and 0 bases respectively, with 7 bases between them. This CDR3 has 13 residues. CDR3 bases: TGTGCCAGCAGCCCCGGGAACCAAGAGACCCAGTACTTC. It encodes CASSPGNQETQYF.

This chain links TRBV6-6 with TRBJ2-1, with a possible D match to TRBD2 (6 bases). Germline V gives CDR1 MNHNY, CDR2 SVGAGI (reference sequence). The V gene lost 7 bases and the J gene lost 9 bases, with 16 bases spanning the gap. This CDR3 has 13 residues. The CDR3 DNA is TGTGCCAGCACCGGGCAGAGGGGAGGTGAGCAGTTCTTC. Protein product: CASTGQRGGEQFF.

This rearrangement joins TRBV19 to TRBJ2-3; 7 nucleotides match TRBD2. V gave up 7 bases and J gave up 11 bases; unmatched junction bases: 15. CDR1 and CDR2 (germline): LNHDA, SQIVND (reference sequence). This CDR3 is 14 amino acids long. The CDR3 loop reads CASKGAGPPGKQYF. The CDR3 bases are TGTGCCAGTAAAGGAGCGGGGCCCCCGGGTAAGCAGTATTTT.

With regard to this clone: One end of the junction does not line up with germline, which may come from a read error. V and J are TRBV7-7 and TRBJ2-5, with 9 bases aligning to TRBD1. The CDR3 contains 15 residues. Germline values: CDR1 SSHAT, CDR2 FNYEAQ (reference sequence). This chain's CDR3 is CASSPDRGVSETQYF. As DNA, the CDR3 is TGTGCTAGCAGCCCCGACAGGGGGGTATCGGAGACCCAGTACTTC.

This clone was counted a few times. This chain joins TRBV7-6 and TRBJ2-5; 7 nucleotides match TRBD1. The J call may be incorrect, as the DNA end agrees better with TRBJ2-7. The CDR3 is 14 amino acids. The germline V gene has CDR1 SGHVS and CDR2 FNYEAQ. For the CDR3, the DNA is TGTGCCAGCAGCCGGGACAGCAGCTCCTACGAGCAGTACTTC. It translates to CASSRDSSSYEQYF.

This clone occurred once. The chain couples TRBV19 to TRBJ2-3; 9 bases align to TRBD1. Germline CDR1 reads LNHDA; CDR2 reads SQIVND (reference sequence). The V and J ends lost 5 bases and 4 bases, in that order; junction bases with no gene match: 7. The CDR3 spans 15 residues. CDR3 residues: CASSLTGGNSDTQYF. The CDR3 nucleotides read TGTGCCAGTAGTTTGACAGGGGGAAACTCAGATACGCAGTATTTT.

The chain recombines TRBV6-4 with TRBJ1-1; the D gene is possibly TRBD1 (6 bases). Trimming stripped 2 bases from V and 3 bases from J, with 13 bases between. Germline lookup yields CDR1 MRHNA and CDR2 SNTAGT. The CDR3 contains 15 residues. CDR3 amino acids: CASSDRGSDDTEAFF. CDR3 coding DNA: TGTGCCAGCAGTGACAGGGGGTCCGACGACACTGAAGCTTTCTTT.

J is TRBJ1-2 and V is TRBV9; D remains unclear. In germline, CDR1 is SGDLS, CDR2 YYNGEE. The V gene lost 0 bases and the J gene lost 2 bases, with 17 bases spanning the gap. The CDR3 totals 17 residues. CDR3 protein: CASSVGSRGVDNYGYTF. CDR3 DNA sequence: TGTGCCAGCAGCGTAGGATCACGGGGAGTGGACAACTATGGCTACACCTTC.

V usage is TRBV30 and J usage is TRBJ1-3; TRBD1 is a possible D gene (5 bases). The germline V gene encodes CDR1 GTSNPN and CDR2 SVGIG (reference sequence). The CDR3 has 12 amino acids. V gave up 4 bases and J gave up 2 bases, with 6 bases separating them. The CDR3 region is CAWTGPGNTIYF. The CDR3 bases are TGTGCCTGGACAGGGCCTGGAAACACCATATATTTT. Supplemented by reference TRBV30 and TRBJ1-3, the full variable domain reads SQTIHQWPATLVQPVGSPLSLECTVEGTSNPNLYWYRQAAGRGLQLLFYSVGIGQISSEVPQNLSASRPQDRQFILSSKKLLLSDSGFYLCAWTGPGNTIYFGEGSWLTVV.